Listed here is a single T cell receptor (beta chain). The target antigen is unknown. This sample is part of a study of shared clonotypes between healthy human individuals. CD45RO-negative cells were positively selected for CCR7, leaving out terminally differentiated effector memory CD45RA+ cells. The study, taken as a whole, reports: Generation probabilities of non-shared clonotypes were lower (relative to those shared by all four donors).

V gave up 8 bases and J gave up 3 bases; unmatched junction bases: 10. The germline V gene has CDR1 SEHNR and CDR2 FQNEAQ (reference sequence). The CDR3 is 15 amino acids. Sorted subsets were amplified in replicate PCRs using approximately 0.2 ug DNA, 32,000 or so T cell genomes. Methods used by the authors: Filtering differed because ImmunoSEQ produced junction-only sequences that carried no quality scores. Measured with immunoSEQ multiplex PCR; TCRdb has only the in-frame clones, and not every one. Clone size and V and J calls were adopted from that table, with D and trimming inferred from the DNA. The table includes roughly 2,000,000 clones, 90% to 95% detected once.

This chain joins TRBV7-9 and TRBJ1-1; the match to TRBD1 covers 9 bases. Sequencing was carried out using naive CD8+ T cells from PBMCs. This clonotype was sampled from a man between 18 and 29 years old in good health. Some clones in this sample may be carry-over from other donors' samples. CDR3 in DNA: TGTGCCAGCCGAGGGACAGGGTCTTCGCACACTGAAGCTTTCTTT. Protein product: CASRGTGSSHTEAFF.